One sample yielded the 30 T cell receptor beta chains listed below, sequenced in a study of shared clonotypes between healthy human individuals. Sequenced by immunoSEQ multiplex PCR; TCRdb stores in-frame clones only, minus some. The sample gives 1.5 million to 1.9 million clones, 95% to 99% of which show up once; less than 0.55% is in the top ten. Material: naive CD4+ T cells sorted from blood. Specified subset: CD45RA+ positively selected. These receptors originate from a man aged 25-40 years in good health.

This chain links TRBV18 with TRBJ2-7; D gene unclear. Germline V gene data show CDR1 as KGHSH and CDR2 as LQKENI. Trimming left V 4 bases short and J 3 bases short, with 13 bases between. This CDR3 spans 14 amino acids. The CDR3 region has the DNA TGTGCCAGCTCACGGGCGGACGTGTTCTACGAGCAGTACTTC. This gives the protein CASSRADVFYEQYF.

CDR3 loop: CASSPDRGQDGYTF. CDR3 sequence (DNA): TGTGCCAGCAGTCCGGACAGGGGACAGGATGGCTACACCTTC. The rearrangement joins TRBV2 to TRBJ1-2, with TRBD1 matching over 9 bases. The V and J ends lost 5 bases and 6 bases, in that order; junction bases with no gene match: 7. The CDR3 runs 14 residues. Per germline, CDR1 SNHLY and CDR2 FYNNEI.

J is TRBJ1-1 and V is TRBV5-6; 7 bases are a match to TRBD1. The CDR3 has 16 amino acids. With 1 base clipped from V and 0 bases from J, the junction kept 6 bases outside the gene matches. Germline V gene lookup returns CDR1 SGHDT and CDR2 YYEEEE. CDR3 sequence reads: CASSLYQGQVNTEAFF. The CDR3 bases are TGTGCCAGCAGCTTGTATCAAGGACAGGTGAACACTGAAGCTTTCTTT.

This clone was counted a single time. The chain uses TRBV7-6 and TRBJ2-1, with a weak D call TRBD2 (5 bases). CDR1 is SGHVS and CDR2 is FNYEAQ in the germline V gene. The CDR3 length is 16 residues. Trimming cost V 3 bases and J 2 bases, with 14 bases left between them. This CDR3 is CASSFSSTRAYNEQFF. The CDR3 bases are TGTGCCAGCAGCTTCTCCTCTACGCGGGCCTACAATGAGCAGTTCTTC. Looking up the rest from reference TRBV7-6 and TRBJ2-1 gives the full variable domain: GAGVSQSPRYKVTKRGQDVALRCDPISGHVSLYWYRQALGQGPEFLTYFNYEAQQDKSGLPNDRFSAERPEGSISTLTIQRTEQRDSAMYRCASSFSSTRAYNEQFFGPGTRLTVL.

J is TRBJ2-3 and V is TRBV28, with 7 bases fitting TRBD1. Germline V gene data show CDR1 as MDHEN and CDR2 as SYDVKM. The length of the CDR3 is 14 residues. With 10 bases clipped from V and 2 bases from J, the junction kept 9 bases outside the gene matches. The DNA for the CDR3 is TGTGCCATCTTAGGGGGACAGACCACAGATACGCAGTATTTT. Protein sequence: CAILGGQTTDTQYF.

The CDR3 coding sequence is TGTGCCAGCACCTCGACTAGCATTCAGACCCAGTACTTC. The encoded protein is CASTSTSIQTQYF. The chain recombines TRBV28 with TRBJ2-5; 7 positions agree with TRBD2. Germline V gene data show CDR1 as MDHEN and CDR2 as SYDVKM. This CDR3 region has 13 residues. The junction had 8 bases not matched to a gene; V was cut back by 7 bases and J by 6 bases.

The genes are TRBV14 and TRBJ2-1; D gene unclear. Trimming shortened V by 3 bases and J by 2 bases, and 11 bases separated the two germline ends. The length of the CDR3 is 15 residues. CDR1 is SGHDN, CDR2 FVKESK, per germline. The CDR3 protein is CASSQNRATYNEQFF. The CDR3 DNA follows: TGTGCCAGCAGCCAGAACCGGGCCACCTACAATGAGCAGTTCTTC.

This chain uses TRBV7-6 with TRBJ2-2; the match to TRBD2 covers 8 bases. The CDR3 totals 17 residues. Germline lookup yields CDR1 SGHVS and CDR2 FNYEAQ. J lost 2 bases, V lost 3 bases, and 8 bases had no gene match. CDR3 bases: TGTGCCAGCAGCTTCCCACTAATAGCGGGAAACACCGGGGAGCTGTTTTTT. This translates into CASSFPLIAGNTGELFF.

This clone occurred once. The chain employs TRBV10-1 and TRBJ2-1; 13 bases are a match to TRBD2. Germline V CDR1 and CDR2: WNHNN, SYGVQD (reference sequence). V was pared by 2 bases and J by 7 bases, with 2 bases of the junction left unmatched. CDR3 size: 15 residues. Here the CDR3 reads CASSERTSGSNEQFF. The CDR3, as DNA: TGCGCCAGCAGTGAGAGGACTAGCGGGAGTAATGAGCAGTTCTTC.

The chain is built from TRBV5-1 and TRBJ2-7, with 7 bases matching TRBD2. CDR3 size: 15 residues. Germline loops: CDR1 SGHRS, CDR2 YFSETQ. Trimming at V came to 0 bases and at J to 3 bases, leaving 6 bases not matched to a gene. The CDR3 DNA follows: TGCGCCAGCAGCTTGGGATGGACTAGTATCTACGAGCAGTACTTC. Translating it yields CASSLGWTSIYEQYF.

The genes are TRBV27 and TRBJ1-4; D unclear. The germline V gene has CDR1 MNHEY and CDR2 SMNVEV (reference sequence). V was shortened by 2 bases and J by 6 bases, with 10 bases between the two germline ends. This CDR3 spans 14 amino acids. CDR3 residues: CASSLVPWDEKLFF. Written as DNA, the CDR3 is TGTGCCAGCAGTTTAGTCCCCTGGGATGAAAAACTGTTTTTT.

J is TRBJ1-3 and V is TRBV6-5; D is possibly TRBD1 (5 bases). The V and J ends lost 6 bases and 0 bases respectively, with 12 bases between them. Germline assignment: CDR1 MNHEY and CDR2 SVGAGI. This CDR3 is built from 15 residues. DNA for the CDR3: TGTGCCAGCAGGATCTCCGGGGCCTCTGGAAACACCATATATTTT. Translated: CASRISGASGNTIYF.

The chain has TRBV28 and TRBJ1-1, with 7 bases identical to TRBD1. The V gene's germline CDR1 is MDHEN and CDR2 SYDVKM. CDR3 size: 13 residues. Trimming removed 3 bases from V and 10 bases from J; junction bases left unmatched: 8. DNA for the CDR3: TGTGCCAGCAGTTTTGAGGGGGCGCGGCGAGCTTTCTTT. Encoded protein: CASSFEGARRAFF.

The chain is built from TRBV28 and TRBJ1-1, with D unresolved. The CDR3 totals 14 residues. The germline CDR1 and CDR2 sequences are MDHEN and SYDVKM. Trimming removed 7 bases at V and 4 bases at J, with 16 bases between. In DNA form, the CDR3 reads TGTGCCAGCACCCTACTTCAAACTCGCACTGAAGCTTTCTTT. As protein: CASTLLQTRTEAFF.

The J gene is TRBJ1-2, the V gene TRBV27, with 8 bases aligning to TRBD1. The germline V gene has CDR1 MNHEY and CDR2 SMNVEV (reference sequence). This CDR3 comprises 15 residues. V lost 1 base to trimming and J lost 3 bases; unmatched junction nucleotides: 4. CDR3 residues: CASSLFQGADYGYTF. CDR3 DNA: TGTGCCAGCAGTTTATTCCAGGGGGCCGACTATGGCTACACCTTC.

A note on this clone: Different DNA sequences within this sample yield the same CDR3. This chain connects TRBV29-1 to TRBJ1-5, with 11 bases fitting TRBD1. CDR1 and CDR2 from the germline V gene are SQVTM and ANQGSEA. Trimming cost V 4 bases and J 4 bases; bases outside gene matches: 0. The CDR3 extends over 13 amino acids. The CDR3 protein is CSVGDRGNQPQHF. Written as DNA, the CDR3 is TGCAGCGTTGGGGACAGGGGGAATCAGCCCCAGCATTTT.

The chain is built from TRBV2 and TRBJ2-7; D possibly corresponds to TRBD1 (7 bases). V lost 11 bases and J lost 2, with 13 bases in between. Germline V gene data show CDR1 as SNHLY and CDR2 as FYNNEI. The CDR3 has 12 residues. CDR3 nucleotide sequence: TGTGCCGGCGGGACAGAAACCTACGAGCAGTACTTC. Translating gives CAGGTETYEQYF.

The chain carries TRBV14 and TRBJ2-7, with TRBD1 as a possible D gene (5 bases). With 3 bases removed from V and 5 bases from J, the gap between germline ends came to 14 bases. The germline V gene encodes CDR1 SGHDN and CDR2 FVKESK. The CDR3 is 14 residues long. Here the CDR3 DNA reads TGTGCCAGCAGCCACAGGGTGGGGTTGCACGAGCAGTACTTC. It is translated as CASSHRVGLHEQYF.

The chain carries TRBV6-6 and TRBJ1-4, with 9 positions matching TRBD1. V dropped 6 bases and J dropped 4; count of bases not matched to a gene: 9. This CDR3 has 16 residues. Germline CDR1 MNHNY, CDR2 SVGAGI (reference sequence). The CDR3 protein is CASSSPQGAGNEKLFF. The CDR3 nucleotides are TGTGCCAGCAGCTCCCCACAGGGGGCTGGTAATGAAAAACTGTTTTTT.

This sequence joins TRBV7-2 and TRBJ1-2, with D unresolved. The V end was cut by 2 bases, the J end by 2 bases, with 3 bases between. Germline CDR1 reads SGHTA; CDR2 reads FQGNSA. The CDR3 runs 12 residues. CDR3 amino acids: CASSLWNYGYTF. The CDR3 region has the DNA TGTGCCAGCAGCTTATGGAACTATGGCTACACCTTC.

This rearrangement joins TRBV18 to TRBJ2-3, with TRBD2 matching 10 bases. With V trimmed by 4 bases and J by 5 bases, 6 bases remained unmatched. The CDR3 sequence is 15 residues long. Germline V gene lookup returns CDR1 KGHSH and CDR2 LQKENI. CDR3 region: CASSRSWTSGDTQYF. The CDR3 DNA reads TGTGCCAGCTCACGGAGCTGGACTAGCGGAGATACGCAGTATTTT.

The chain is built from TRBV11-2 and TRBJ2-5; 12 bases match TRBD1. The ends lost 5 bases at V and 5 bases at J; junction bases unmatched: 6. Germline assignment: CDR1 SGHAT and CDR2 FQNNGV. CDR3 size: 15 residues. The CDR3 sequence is CASSRDRGQVETQYF. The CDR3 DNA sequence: TGTGCCAGCAGCCGGGACAGGGGGCAGGTGGAGACCCAGTACTTC.

CDR3 region: CASSQDVWFNEKLFF. The CDR3 coding sequence is TGCGCCAGCAGCCAAGATGTGTGGTTTAATGAAAAACTGTTTTTT. The genes are TRBV4-3 and TRBJ1-4; D uncertain. Germline CDR1 and CDR2: LGHNA and YSLEER. Trimming pared 0 bases from V and 4 bases from J, leaving 9 bases between. The CDR3 totals 15 residues.

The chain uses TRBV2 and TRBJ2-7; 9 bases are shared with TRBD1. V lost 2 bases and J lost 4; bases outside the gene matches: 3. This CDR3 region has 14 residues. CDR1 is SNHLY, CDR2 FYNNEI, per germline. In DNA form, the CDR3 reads TGTGCCAGCAGTGAACCCGACAGGGGGTACGAGCAGTACTTC. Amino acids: CASSEPDRGYEQYF.

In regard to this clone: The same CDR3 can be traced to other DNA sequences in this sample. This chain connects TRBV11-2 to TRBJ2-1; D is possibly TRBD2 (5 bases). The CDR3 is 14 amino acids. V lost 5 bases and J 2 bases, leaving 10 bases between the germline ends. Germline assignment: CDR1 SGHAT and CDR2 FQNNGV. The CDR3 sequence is CASSLTRTYNEQFF. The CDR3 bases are TGTGCCAGCAGCCTAACTAGGACCTACAATGAGCAGTTCTTC.

CDR3 coding DNA: TGTGCCAGCAGCTTGTCCGGGAGAGTTTACGAGCAGTACTTC. Translation: CASSLSGRVYEQYF. The chain employs TRBV11-3 and TRBJ2-7; the D gene is possibly TRBD2 (6 bases). CDR1 is SGHNT, CDR2 YENEEA, per germline. Between the trimmed V and J ends, which lost 3 bases and 4 bases, there was a span of 13 bases. This CDR3 region has 14 residues.

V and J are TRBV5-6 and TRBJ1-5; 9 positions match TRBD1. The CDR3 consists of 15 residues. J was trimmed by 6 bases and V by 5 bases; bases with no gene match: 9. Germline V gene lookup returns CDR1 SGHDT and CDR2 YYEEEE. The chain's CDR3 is CASSWRGQGPQPQHF. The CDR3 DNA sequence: TGTGCCAGCAGTTGGAGGGGACAGGGTCCTCAGCCCCAGCATTTT.

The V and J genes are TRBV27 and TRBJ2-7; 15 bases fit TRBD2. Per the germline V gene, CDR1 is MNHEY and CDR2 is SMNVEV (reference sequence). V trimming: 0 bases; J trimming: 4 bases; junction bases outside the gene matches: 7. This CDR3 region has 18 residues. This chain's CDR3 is CASSLSPGLAGGLYEQYF. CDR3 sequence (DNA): TGTGCCAGCAGTTTATCGCCCGGACTAGCGGGAGGGTTGTACGAGCAGTACTTC.

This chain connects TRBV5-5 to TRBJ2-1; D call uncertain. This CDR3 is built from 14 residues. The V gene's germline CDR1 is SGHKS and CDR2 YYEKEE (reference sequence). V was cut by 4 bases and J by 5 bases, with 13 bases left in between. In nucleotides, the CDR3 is TGTGCCAGCAGCCCGCATGCTGGGGACAATGAGCAGTTCTTC. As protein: CASSPHAGDNEQFF. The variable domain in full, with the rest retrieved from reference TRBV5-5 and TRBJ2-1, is DAGVTQSPTHLIKTRGQQVTLRCSPISGHKSVSWYQQVLGQGPQFIFQYYEKEERGRGNFPDRFSARQFPNYSSELNVNALLLGDSALYLCASSPHAGDNEQFFGPGTRLTVL.

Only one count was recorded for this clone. CDR3 residues: CASSPGQDPGELFF. The DNA for the CDR3 is TGCGCCAGCAGCCCCGGACAGGACCCCGGGGAGCTGTTTTTT. The chain is built from TRBV5-1 and TRBJ2-2, with 7 bases matching TRBD1. The germline V gene has CDR1 SGHRS and CDR2 YFSETQ. Losses at the gene ends were 4 bases for V and 6 bases for J; bases not matched to a gene: 6. CDR3 length equals 14 residues.